The clone carrying this TCR beta chain was counted many times. Its antigen is currently unknown. The CDR3 covers 14 residues. V lost 6 bases to trimming and J lost 5 bases; unmatched junction nucleotides: 7. Germline CDR1 is MDHEN and CDR2 is SYDVKM. This sample stems from a study of read filtering for tumor transcriptome and immune sequencing. Study information: Mean patient age was approximately 66 years, range about 45 to 85; 17 to 20 male, over twelve female. IR-seq gave about 4.05 to 11 million TCR reads per sample; RNA-seq gave roughly 75 to 1,400. Broader study findings: The sorted CD138-negative fraction was a mixed bone marrow immune population, not purified T cells.

This library used roughly 370 ng RNA and molecular barcoded adaptors spanning alpha/delta and beta/gamma chains. MiXCR, run by TCRdb on the reads, gives a single entry per CDR3 protein. The sample has around 41,000 distinct CDR3 sequences, about 10% seen once; the top ten hold approximately 34%. Specimen: a population of CD138-negative cells sorted from bone marrow. The V and J genes are TRBV28 and TRBJ2-3; 8 bases are shared with TRBD2. The receptor comes from a donor at least 40 years old with multiple myeloma. The CDR3 is CASRQRGGGDTQYF. The DNA for the CDR3 is TGTGCCAGCAGGCAACGGGGGGGCGGAGATACGCAGTATTTT.